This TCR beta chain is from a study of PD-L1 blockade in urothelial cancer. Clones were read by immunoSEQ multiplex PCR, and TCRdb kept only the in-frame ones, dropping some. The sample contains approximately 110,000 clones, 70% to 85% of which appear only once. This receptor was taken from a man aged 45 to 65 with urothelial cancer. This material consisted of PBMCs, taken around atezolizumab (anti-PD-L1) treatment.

The CDR3 here is CASTLVGSGSVDNEQFF. The CDR3, as DNA: TGTGCCAGCACCTTGGTGGGAAGCGGGAGTGTCGACAATGAGCAGTTCTTC. This chain joins TRBV28 and TRBJ2-1; 8 bases match TRBD2. After removal of 7 bases from V and 5 bases from J, the junction contained 16 bases not matched to a gene. Germline V gene lookup returns CDR1 MDHEN and CDR2 SYDVKM. CDR3 length equals 17 residues.